Presented here are 30 T cell receptor beta chains from one specimen sequenced in a study of blood T cells in healthy people across ages. Primers used in a second PCR of roughly 7 to 12 cycles were a sample-barcoded 5' primer and a J-beta primer mix. TCRdb analysed the 5' RACE reads with MiXCR anew, one entry per CDR3 protein. The table has roughly 800,000 distinct CDR3 sequences, about three fifths seen once. Sequencing input: blood. These receptors were taken from a man aged 25-40 years in good health.

This sequence joins TRBV9 and TRBJ2-7, with D hard to call. Germline V gene lookup returns CDR1 SGDLS and CDR2 YYNGEE. The CDR3 runs 16 residues. V was shortened by 4 bases and J by 2 bases, with 19 bases between the two germline ends. CDR3 region: CASSRTGDGAPYEQYF. In DNA form, the CDR3 reads TGTGCCAGCAGCCGGACGGGCGACGGAGCGCCCTACGAGCAGTACTTC.

The CDR3 loop reads CASSLGLGADVYEQFF. The CDR3 nucleotides read TGTGCCAGCAGCTTAGGGTTGGGAGCCGATGTATATGAGCAGTTCTTC. The gene calls are TRBV7-2 and TRBJ2-1, with a weak D call TRBD2 (5 bases). CDR1 is SGHTA, CDR2 FQGNSA, per germline. The length of the CDR3 is 16 residues. The ends were cut back, 1 base at V and 8 bases at J, with 18 bases in the middle.

This clonotype was recorded once. The chain joins TRBV4-2 to TRBJ2-1; 7 nucleotides agree with TRBD1. This CDR3 has 16 amino acids. Germline assignment: CDR1 LGHNA and CDR2 YNFKEQ. With V trimmed by 0 bases and J by 6 bases, 8 bases remained unmatched. The CDR3 DNA sequence: TGTGCCAGCAGCCAAGATGGACGGACAGGTTGCAATGAGCAGTTCTTC. Translation: CASSQDGRTGCNEQFF.

The gene calls are TRBV29-1 and TRBJ2-5; possible D gene TRBD2, 5 bases. The germline gives CDR1 SQVTM, CDR2 ANQGSEA. The germline V and J ends were trimmed by 4 bases and 7 bases, with 16 bases remaining between them. This CDR3 spans 13 amino acids. The CDR3 DNA follows: TGCAGCGTTGCTGGACTGATCTATGGGACCCAGTACTTC. Its protein product is CSVAGLIYGTQYF.

This chain links TRBV3-1 with TRBJ2-1; TRBD2 aligns across 7 bases. CDR1 and CDR2 from the germline V gene are LGHDT and YNNKEL (reference sequence). CDR3 length: 16 residues. V lost 2 bases to trimming and J lost 0 bases; unmatched junction nucleotides: 4. The CDR3 region is CASSQPLADSYNEQFF. CDR3 in DNA: TGTGCCAGCAGCCAACCCCTAGCGGACTCCTACAATGAGCAGTTCTTC.

The chain recombines TRBV4-2 with TRBJ2-1, with D maybe TRBD2 (6 bases). The CDR3 runs to 16 residues. Per germline, CDR1 LGHNA and CDR2 YNFKEQ. The V end lost 4 bases, the J end lost 6 bases, and 19 bases lay between the germline ends. DNA for the CDR3: TGTGCCAGCAGCCGACCCTCGGGAGTAGGTGGCAATGAGCAGTTCTTC. It encodes CASSRPSGVGGNEQFF.

This rearrangement joins TRBV15 to TRBJ2-5; D is ambiguous. CDR1 is LNHNV and CDR2 is YYDKDF in the germline V gene (reference sequence). The CDR3 runs 12 residues. Trimming removed 0 bases at V and 7 bases at J, with 6 bases between. This chain's CDR3 is CATSRDAGTQYF. The CDR3 DNA follows: TGTGCCACCAGCAGAGATGCCGGGACCCAGTACTTC.

The chain's CDR3 is CASSAGRQGYEQYF. In nucleotides, the CDR3 is TGTGCCAGCAGTGCGGGGAGGCAGGGCTACGAGCAGTACTTC. The rearrangement links TRBV2 to TRBJ2-7; D is perhaps TRBD2 (6 bases). This CDR3 is 14 amino acids long. With 4 bases removed from V and 3 bases from J, the gap between germline ends came to 13 bases. CDR1 is SNHLY, CDR2 FYNNEI, per germline.

The V and J genes are TRBV4-3 and TRBJ1-2; TRBD1 aligns across 7 bases. Looked up from germline, CDR1 is LGHNA and CDR2 is YSLEER. There are 16 residues in the CDR3. V dropped 0 bases and J dropped 4; count of bases not matched to a gene: 8. CDR3 region: CASSQDPGQKIYGYTF. DNA of the CDR3: TGCGCCAGCAGCCAAGACCCGGGACAGAAAATCTATGGCTACACCTTC.

This clonotype was found a few times. The chain joins TRBV6-2 or TRBV6-3 to TRBJ2-1; 10 nucleotides line up with TRBD2. CDR3 length: 16 residues. Germline loops: CDR1 MNHEY, CDR2 SVGEGT. J was trimmed by 10 bases and V by 2 bases; bases with no gene match: 11. The CDR3 nucleotides read TGTGCCAGCAGTTACCGCCCAGCGGGAGGGCCGGGCGAGCAGTTCTTC. Residues: CASSYRPAGGPGEQFF.

In its sample, this clonotype was seen a few times. For the CDR3, the DNA is TGTGCCAGCAGTGAACAGGGGCTGAGCAATCAGCCCCAGCATTTT. It yields the protein CASSEQGLSNQPQHF. The J gene is TRBJ1-5, the V gene TRBV2, with D tentatively TRBD1 (6 bases). The CDR3 sequence is 15 residues long. CDR1 is SNHLY, CDR2 FYNNEI, per germline. Between the trimmed V and J ends, which lost 2 bases and 1 base, there was a span of 9 bases.

This clonotype was observed a few times. The V gene is TRBV18, the J gene TRBJ2-6; D is ambiguous. Germline CDR1 is KGHSH and CDR2 is LQKENI. The CDR3 runs 17 residues. V dropped 2 bases and J dropped 2 bases, with 13 bases sitting between them. For the CDR3, the DNA is TGTGCCAGCTCACCAACGGACCCAGGAACTGGGGCCAACGTCCTGACTTTC. As protein: CASSPTDPGTGANVLTF.

On this clonotype itself: Since a much larger clone is just one base distant, this may be a read error. The chain uses TRBV20-1 and TRBJ2-1; D might be TRBD1 (5 bases). The DNA end lines up better with TRBJ2-7; the J call may be wrong. The CDR3 loop spans 12 amino acids. Germline V gene sequence: CDR1 DFQATT, CDR2 SNEGSKA (reference sequence). CDR3 coding DNA: TGCAGTGCTAGCCCTAGGGGCAATGAGCAGTACTTC. Protein sequence: CSASPRGNEQYF.

The chain carries TRBV4-3 and TRBJ2-6; unclear D gene. This CDR3 is 14 amino acids long. CDR1 is LGHNA, CDR2 YSLEER, per germline. With 9 bases removed from V and 1 base from J, the gap between germline ends came to 10 bases. The CDR3 region is CASSRISGANVLTF. Here the CDR3 DNA reads TGCGCCAGTTCCAGGATATCTGGGGCCAACGTCCTGACTTTC.

The chain is built from TRBV6-2 or TRBV6-3 and TRBJ2-5; D not certain. Germline CDR1 is MNHEY and CDR2 is SVGEGT. The CDR3 spans 16 residues. V was clipped by 3 bases and J by 2 bases, with 16 bases between them. The CDR3 protein is CASSYSDVGLQETQYF. CDR3 sequence (DNA): TGTGCCAGCAGTTATTCGGACGTAGGGTTACAAGAGACCCAGTACTTC.

Only a few counts were recorded for this clonotype. The chain links TRBV5-1 to TRBJ2-5, with 9 bases identical to TRBD2. The CDR3 is 14 amino acids. Germline V gene data show CDR1 as SGHRS and CDR2 as YFSETQ. V dropped 0 bases and J dropped 7; count of bases not matched to a gene: 4. In DNA form, the CDR3 reads TGCGCCAGCAGCTTGGAAGGAGCGGGAGGGACCCAGTACTTC. Translation gives CASSLEGAGGTQYF.

The CDR3 spells CSAREIAGTTYEQYF. In nucleotides, the CDR3 is TGCAGTGCTAGGGAAATAGCGGGTACGACCTACGAGCAGTACTTC. V and J are TRBV20-1 and TRBJ2-5; 7 bases match TRBD2. The J call is uncertain, as TRBJ2-7 better fits the DNA end. The CDR3 consists of 15 residues. Germline CDR1 and CDR2: DFQATT and SNEGSKA (reference sequence).

The chain combines TRBV7-2 with TRBJ2-7; 8 bases agree with TRBD2. CDR3 length: 14 amino acids. V shed 5 bases and J 5 bases; nucleotides not matched to a gene: 8. The germline gives CDR1 SGHTA, CDR2 FQGNSA. The CDR3 spells CASSLSGGKNEQYF. CDR3 coding DNA: TGTGCCAGCAGCCTCAGCGGGGGCAAGAACGAGCAGTACTTC.

This clonotype was found a few times. The rearrangement uses TRBV25-1 and TRBJ2-1, with D possibly being TRBD1 or TRBD2 (5 bases each). The length of the CDR3 is 13 residues. The V end lost 3 bases, the J end lost 10 bases, and 13 bases lay between the germline ends. Germline lookup yields CDR1 MGHDK and CDR2 SYGVNS. As DNA, the CDR3 is TGTGCCAGCAGTGAGGGACCCCGCTACGAGCAGTTCTTC. The encoded protein is CASSEGPRYEQFF. Filled out from reference TRBV25-1 and TRBJ2-1, the complete variable domain reads EADIYQTPRYLVIGTGKKITLECSQTMGHDKMYWYQQDPGMELHLIHYSYGVNSTEKGDLSSESTVSRIRTEHFPLTLESARPSHTSQYLCASSEGPRYEQFFGPGTRLTVL.

V gene TRBV4-3 combines with J gene TRBJ2-7; D is uncertain. Trimming left V 0 bases short and J 2 bases short, with 8 bases between. The CDR3 is made up of 14 amino acids. CDR1 LGHNA and CDR2 YSLEER come from the germline V gene. The CDR3 is CASSQDKGTYEQYF. CDR3 in DNA: TGCGCCAGCAGCCAAGATAAGGGAACCTACGAGCAGTACTTC.

This clonotype was picked up one time. This chain links TRBV15 with TRBJ2-7; no definite D call. The germline V gene has CDR1 LNHNV and CDR2 YYDKDF (reference sequence). The CDR3 has 14 amino acids. The germline V and J ends were trimmed by 3 bases and 3 bases, with 12 bases remaining between them. The CDR3 region is CATSSSVSYYEQYF. CDR3 in DNA: TGTGCCACCAGCAGTAGTGTCAGCTACTACGAGCAGTACTTC.

The V and J genes are TRBV19 and TRBJ2-7, with unresolved D. Trimming stripped 2 bases from V and 2 bases from J, with 7 bases between. The CDR3 extends over 13 amino acids. Germline values: CDR1 LNHDA, CDR2 SQIVND (reference sequence). In DNA, the CDR3 is TGTGCCAGTAGTATACGCCTGACCTACGAGCAGTACTTC. It specifies CASSIRLTYEQYF.

This sequence joins TRBV29-1 and TRBJ2-2; TRBD1 matches at 7 bases. The germline V gene encodes CDR1 SQVTM and CDR2 ANQGSEA. The V segment lost 4 bases and the J segment 3 bases; nucleotides outside the gene matches: 11. The CDR3 sequence is 16 residues long. The CDR3 DNA sequence: TGCAGCGTTGTGGATGCCGGGACAGAGTACACCGGGGAGCTGTTTTTT. This gives the protein CSVVDAGTEYTGELFF.

This chain connects TRBV7-9 to TRBJ2-2, with D unclear. Per germline, CDR1 SEHNR and CDR2 FQNEAQ (reference sequence). The CDR3 runs to 13 residues. The ends were cut back, 1 base at V and 4 bases at J, with 4 bases in the middle. Here the CDR3 reads CASSLVATGELFF. The CDR3 DNA sequence: TGTGCCAGCAGCTTAGTAGCCACCGGGGAGCTGTTTTTT.

Remarks on this clonotype: Germline and junction disagree at one end, which may indicate a read error. The chain is built from TRBV28 and TRBJ2-3, with a possible D match to TRBD1 (6 bases). The CDR3 is made up of 13 amino acids. Looked up from germline, CDR1 is MDHEN and CDR2 is SYDVKM. DNA for the CDR3: TGTGCCAGCGGGACACCCACCACAGATGCGCAGTATTTT. Translated: CASGTPTTDAQYF. Using reference TRBV28 and TRBJ2-3 for the parts outside the CDR3, the full variable domain is DVKVTQSSRYLVKRTGEKVFLECVQDMDHENMFWYRQDPGLGLRLIYFSYDVKMKEKGDIPEGYSVSREKKERFSLILESASTNQTSMYLCASGTPTTDAQYFGPGTRLTVL.

CDR3 bases: TGTGCCACACGAACCGGGACAGAGGGTGGCTACACCTTC. This codes for CATRTGTEGGYTF. This sequence joins TRBV2 and TRBJ1-2; 7 nucleotides match TRBD1. There are 13 residues in the CDR3. V dropped 10 bases and J dropped 7; count of bases not matched to a gene: 12. Germline-derived CDR1 and CDR2 are SNHLY and FYNNEI.

The J gene is TRBJ2-5, the V gene TRBV6-1; 9 positions match TRBD2. This CDR3 has 17 residues. Germline V gene sequence: CDR1 MNHNS, CDR2 SASEGT. Trimming cost V 6 bases and J 1 base; bases outside gene matches: 12. The CDR3 nucleotides are TGTGCCAGCAGCCGCCTAGCGGGGCGATACTCCCAAGAGACCCAGTACTTC. This gives the protein CASSRLAGRYSQETQYF.

This clonotype was detected a few times. The chain combines TRBV11-1 with TRBJ2-1; 10 bases are shared with TRBD1. This CDR3 has 16 amino acids. V trimming: 1 base; J trimming: 7 bases; junction bases outside the gene matches: 7. Germline CDR1 and CDR2: SGHAT and FQDESV (reference sequence). CDR3 nucleotide sequence: TGTGCCAGCAGCTTAGTGGCGGGACAGGGGAGGAATGAGCAGTTCTTC. It yields the protein CASSLVAGQGRNEQFF.

The chain is built from TRBV10-3 and TRBJ2-5; D might be TRBD1 (5 bases). Trimming cost V 0 bases and J 1 base, with 12 bases left between them. This CDR3 spans 16 amino acids. Germline V gene lookup returns CDR1 ENHRY and CDR2 SYGVKD. The CDR3 region is CAISESEDSAQETQYF. CDR3 nucleotides: TGTGCCATCAGTGAGTCTGAAGACAGCGCCCAAGAGACCCAGTACTTC.

A word on this clonotype: At one of its ends the junction is not consistent with the germline gene, which may arise from a read error. The chain couples TRBV5-1 to TRBJ2-1, with 12 bases identical to TRBD2. This CDR3 contains 16 residues. Looked up from germline, CDR1 is SGHRS and CDR2 is YFSETQ. CDR3 DNA: TGCGCCAGCAGCACTAGCGGGAGGCCCTCCGACAATGAGCAGTTCTTC. Protein product: CASSTSGRPSDNEQFF.